This is a list of T cell receptor beta chains from one sample in a study of T-cell reconstitution after alpha-beta-depleted transplantation in children. TCRdb processed the PCR reads anew with MiXCR; each CDR3 protein has one entry. The repertoire holds 780,000 or so distinct CDR3 sequences, with under 20% as singletons. The material was PBMCs, mostly from graft donor cells, obtained 360 days after TCRalphabeta/CD19-depleted stem cell transplant. These receptors were obtained from a male patient under 18 who had a stem cell transplant for acute lymphoblastic leukemia, so the T cells may come from the graft donor. Each CDR3 is given with its conserved first and last residue. D genes are given only for firm matches. Clone size is not always given. Where it is, it says once, few, many or a class for expanded clones.

d_gene,abundance,v_gene,j_gene,CDR3nt,CDR3aa
TRBD2,few,TRBV5-1,TRBJ2-5,TGCGCCAGCAGCTTTGAGGGAGGGCCTTTAGAGACCCAGTACTTC,CASSFEGGPLETQYF
TRBD1,NA,TRBV11-2,TRBJ2-5,TGTGCCAGCAGCCGTGGGACAGGGTGGCAAGAGACCCAGTACTTC,CASSRGTGWQETQYF
TRBD2,many,TRBV5-1,TRBJ2-7,TGCGCCAGCAGCTTGGAGACTAGCGGACTCTACGAGCAGTACTTC,CASSLETSGLYEQYF
TRBD2,NA,TRBV7-8,TRBJ2-5,TGTGCCAGCAGCCCCGGGACTAGGGGTGGCAGGGAGACCCAGTACTTC,CASSPGTRGGRETQYF
NA,NA,TRBV7-2,TRBJ2-7,TGTGCCAGCAGCTTAGGGAGCCAGGGTTCCACCTACGAGCAGTACTTC,CASSLGSQGSTYEQYF
NA,many,TRBV7-8,TRBJ2-1,TGTGCCAGCAGCTTAGACTTGAGCTCCTACAATGAGCAGTTCTTC,CASSLDLSSYNEQFF
NA,many,TRBV4-1,TRBJ2-1,TGCGCCAGCAGTCCCGCTGTAGCGGACAATGAGCAGTTCTTC,CASSPAVADNEQFF
NA,NA,TRBV27,TRBJ2-2,TGTGCCAGCAGCCGGAGCGGGCCCGGGGAGCTGTTTTTT,CASSRSGPGELFF
TRBD1,NA,TRBV28,TRBJ1-3,TGTGCCAGCAGTTTCCGGACAGGGGGAAACACCATATATTTT,CASSFRTGGNTIYF
NA,once,TRBV12-3/TRBV12-4,TRBJ2-7,TGTGCCAGCAGTCCATTTGGGTCCGAGCAGTACTTC,CASSPFGSEQYF
NA,NA,TRBV5-1,TRBJ2-3,TGCGCCAGCAGGGAACTGATCACAGATACGCAGTATTTT,CASRELITDTQYF
NA,NA,TRBV11-3,TRBJ2-2,TGTGCCAGCAGCCGGATGGGGCCAAACACCGGGGAGCTGTTTTTT,CASSRMGPNTGELFF
TRBD2,few,TRBV11-3,TRBJ2-1,TGTGCCAGCAGCTTAGCCGCGGGAGACAATGAGCAGTTCTTC,CASSLAAGDNEQFF
TRBD2,many,TRBV5-3,TRBJ2-1,TGTGCCACTTCCCCGGCGGGAGGGCCGGGCTACAATGAGCAGTTCTTC,CATSPAGGPGYNEQFF
TRBD1,NA,TRBV11-2,TRBJ2-5,TGTGCCAGCAGCTTCGGGACAGGGGTGGGGGAGACCCAGTACTTC,CASSFGTGVGETQYF
NA,NA,TRBV29-1,TRBJ2-1,TGCAGCGCCGCTACCCTCAATGAGCAGTTCTTC,CSAATLNEQFF
NA,few,TRBV2,TRBJ2-7,TGTGCCAGCAGTTTCCAGACCGGCTACGAGCAGTACTTC,CASSFQTGYEQYF
NA,few,TRBV29-1,TRBJ1-2,TGCAGCGTTGAATTGGAGTTCTCTTATGGCTACACCTTC,CSVELEFSYGYTF
TRBD2,few,TRBV4-1,TRBJ2-5,TGCGCCAGCAGCCAAGATTTAACTAGCGGGCCCCAAGAGACCCAGTACTTC,CASSQDLTSGPQETQYF
NA,many,TRBV7-9,TRBJ2-2,TGTGCCAGCAGACCGGGACTGGGGACCGGGGAGCTGTTTTTT,CASRPGLGTGELFF
TRBD2,few,TRBV12-3/TRBV12-4,TRBJ2-1,TGTGCCAGCAGGCTAAGCGGGGCCTCCTACAATGAGCAGTTCTTC,CASRLSGASYNEQFF
NA,few,TRBV18,TRBJ2-1,TGTGCCACCCTACGTCGGAATGAGCAGTTCTTC,CATLRRNEQFF
NA,few,TRBV7-3,TRBJ2-3,TGTGCCAGCAGCTCGGTCTCGGCAGATACGCAGTATTTT,CASSSVSADTQYF
NA,NA,TRBV7-9,TRBJ2-1,TGTGCCAGCAGCTTGCTAGCTAGAACCTCCTACAATGAGCAGTTCTTC,CASSLLARTSYNEQFF
NA,many,TRBV20-1,TRBJ2-3,TGCAGTGCTAGAGATGTATGGCTAGCAGGCGGAGATACGCAGTATTTT,CSARDVWLAGGDTQYF
NA,few,TRBV24-1,TRBJ2-5,TGTGCCACCAGTGGCAGGGGTTCGCAAGAGACCCAGTACTTC,CATSGRGSQETQYF